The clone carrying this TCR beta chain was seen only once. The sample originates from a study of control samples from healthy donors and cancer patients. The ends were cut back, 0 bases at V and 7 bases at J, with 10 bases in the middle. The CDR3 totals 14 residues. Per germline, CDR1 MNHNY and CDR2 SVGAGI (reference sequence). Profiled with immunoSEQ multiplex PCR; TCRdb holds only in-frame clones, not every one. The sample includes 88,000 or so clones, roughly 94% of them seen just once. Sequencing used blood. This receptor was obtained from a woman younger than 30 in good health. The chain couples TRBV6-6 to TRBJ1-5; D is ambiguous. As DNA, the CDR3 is TGTGCCAGCAGTTACTCGAGTCCTGGCCAGCCCCAGCATTTT. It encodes CASSYSSPGQPQHF.